The clone carrying this T cell receptor beta chain was seen a few times. Its antigen remains unidentified. These data originate in a study of human T cells and chemical hapten exposure. Study results and caveats: TCRs above 1 in 1000 frequency stayed constant with DPC sensitization.

MiXCR, applied by TCRdb to the 5' RACE reads, yields one record per CDR3 protein. The sample yields under 150,000 distinct CDR3 sequences, more than 15% seen once. Unfractionated whole blood yielded total RNA. CDR3 length: 14 amino acids. CDR1 and CDR2 (germline): SNHLY, FYNNEI. Trimming took 4 bases from V and 5 from J, leaving 14 bases between them. The receptor comes from a human donor in good health. The gene calls are TRBV2 and TRBJ1-1, with D perhaps matching TRBD1 (5 bases). This CDR3 is CASSAAGTETEAFF. The CDR3 DNA sequence: TGTGCCAGCAGTGCGGCAGGGACGGAAACTGAAGCTTTCTTT.